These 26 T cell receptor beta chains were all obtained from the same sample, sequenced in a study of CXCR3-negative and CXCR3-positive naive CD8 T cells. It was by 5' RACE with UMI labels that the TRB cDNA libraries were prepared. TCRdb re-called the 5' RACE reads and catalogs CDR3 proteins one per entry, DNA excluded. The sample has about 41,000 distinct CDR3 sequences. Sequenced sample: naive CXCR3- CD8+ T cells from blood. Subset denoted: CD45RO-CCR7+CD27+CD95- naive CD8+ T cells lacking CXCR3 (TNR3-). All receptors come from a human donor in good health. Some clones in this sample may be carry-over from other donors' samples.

CDR3 amino acids: CASSVTGGLRGGELFF. The chain uses TRBV7-2 and TRBJ2-2; TCRdb indicates TRBD2, and absent DNA this call remains unverified. The CDR3 contains 16 residues. From germline, CDR1 is SGHTA and CDR2 FQGNSA.

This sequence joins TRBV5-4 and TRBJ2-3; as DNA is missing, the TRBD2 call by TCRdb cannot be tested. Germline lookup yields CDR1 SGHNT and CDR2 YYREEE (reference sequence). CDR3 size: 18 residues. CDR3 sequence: CASSLTIYSGGPTDTQYF.

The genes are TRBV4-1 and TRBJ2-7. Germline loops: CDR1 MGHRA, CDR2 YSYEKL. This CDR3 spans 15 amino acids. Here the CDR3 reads CASSQAQIPRAEQNF.

CDR3 sequence reads: CASSLGVAYEQYF. The gene calls are TRBV11-2 and TRBJ2-7. From germline, CDR1 is SGHAT and CDR2 FQNNGV. CDR3 length: 13 amino acids.

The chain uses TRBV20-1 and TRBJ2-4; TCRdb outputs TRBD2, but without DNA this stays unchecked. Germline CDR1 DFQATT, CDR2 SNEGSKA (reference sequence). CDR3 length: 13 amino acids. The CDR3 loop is CSAPPGSKNIQYF.

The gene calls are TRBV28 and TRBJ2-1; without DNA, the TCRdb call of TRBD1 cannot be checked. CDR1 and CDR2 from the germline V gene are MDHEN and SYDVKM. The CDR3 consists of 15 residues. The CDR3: CASSIIAAPLDEQFF.

The CDR3 sequence is CASSLPGQSYEQYF. The rearrangement links TRBV7-9 to TRBJ2-7; the TCRdb D gene call, TRBD1, has no DNA to confirm it. Germline-derived CDR1 and CDR2 are SEHNR and FQNEAQ (reference sequence). The CDR3 runs to 14 residues.

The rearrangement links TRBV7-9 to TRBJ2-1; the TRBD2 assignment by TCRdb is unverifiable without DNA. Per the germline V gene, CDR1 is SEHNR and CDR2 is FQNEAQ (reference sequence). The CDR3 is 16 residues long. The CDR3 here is CASSLVRLAADNEQFF.

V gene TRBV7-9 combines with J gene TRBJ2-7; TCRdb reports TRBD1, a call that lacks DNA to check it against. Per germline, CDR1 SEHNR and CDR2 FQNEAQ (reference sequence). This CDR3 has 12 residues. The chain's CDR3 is CASSSRAYEQYF.

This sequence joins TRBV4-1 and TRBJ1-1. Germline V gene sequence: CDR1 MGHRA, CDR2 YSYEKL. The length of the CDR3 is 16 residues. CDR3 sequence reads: CASSQDPGRGNTEAFF.

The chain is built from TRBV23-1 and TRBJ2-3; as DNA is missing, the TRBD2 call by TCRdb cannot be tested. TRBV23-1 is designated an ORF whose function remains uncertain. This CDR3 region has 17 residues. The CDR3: CASSHGSGGSLTDTQYF.

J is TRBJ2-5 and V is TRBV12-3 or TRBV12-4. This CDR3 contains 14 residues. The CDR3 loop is CASSLGHRRETQYF.

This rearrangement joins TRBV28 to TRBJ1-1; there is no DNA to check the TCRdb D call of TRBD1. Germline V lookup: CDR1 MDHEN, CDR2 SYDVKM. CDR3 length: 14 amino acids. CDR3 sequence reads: CASSPRQIYTEAFF.

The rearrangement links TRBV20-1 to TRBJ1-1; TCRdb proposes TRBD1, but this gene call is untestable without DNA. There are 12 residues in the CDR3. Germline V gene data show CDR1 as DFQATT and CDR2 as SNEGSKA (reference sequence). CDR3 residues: CSARAGDTEAFF.

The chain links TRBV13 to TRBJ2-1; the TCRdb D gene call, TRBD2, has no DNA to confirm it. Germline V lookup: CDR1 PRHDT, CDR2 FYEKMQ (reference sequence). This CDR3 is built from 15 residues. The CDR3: CASSGSGGRDNEQFF.

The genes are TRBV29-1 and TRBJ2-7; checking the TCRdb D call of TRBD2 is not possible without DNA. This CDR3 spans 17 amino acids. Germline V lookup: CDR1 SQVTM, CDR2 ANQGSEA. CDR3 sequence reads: CSVDGTSHTDGVYEQYF.

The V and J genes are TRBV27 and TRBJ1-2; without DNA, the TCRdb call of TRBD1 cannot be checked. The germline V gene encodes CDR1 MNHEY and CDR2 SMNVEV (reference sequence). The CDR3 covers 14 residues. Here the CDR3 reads CASSAQGSNYGYTF.

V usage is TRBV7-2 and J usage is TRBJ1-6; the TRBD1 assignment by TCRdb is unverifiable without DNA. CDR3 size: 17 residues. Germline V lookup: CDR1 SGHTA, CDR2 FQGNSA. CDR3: CASSLKAGVIFDSPLHF.

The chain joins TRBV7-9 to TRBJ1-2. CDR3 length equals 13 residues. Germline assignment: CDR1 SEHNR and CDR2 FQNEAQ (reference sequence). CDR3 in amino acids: CASSLGGDYGYTF.

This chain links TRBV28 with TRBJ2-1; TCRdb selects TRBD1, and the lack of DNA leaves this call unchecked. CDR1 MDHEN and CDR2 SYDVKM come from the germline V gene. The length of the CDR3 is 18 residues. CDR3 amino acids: CASRPGTGSGASYNEQFF.

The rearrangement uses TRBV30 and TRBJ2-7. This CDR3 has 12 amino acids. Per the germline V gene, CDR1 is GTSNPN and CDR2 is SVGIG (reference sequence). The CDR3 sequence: CAWSVESTEQYF.

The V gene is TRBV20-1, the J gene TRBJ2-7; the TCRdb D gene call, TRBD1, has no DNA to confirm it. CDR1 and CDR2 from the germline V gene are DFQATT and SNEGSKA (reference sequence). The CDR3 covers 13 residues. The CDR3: CSARRSGGYEQYF.

CDR3 sequence reads: CSARDLRASSGGSYEQYF. This rearrangement joins TRBV20-1 to TRBJ2-7; lacking DNA, the TRBD2 call made by TCRdb goes unchecked. Germline V gene lookup returns CDR1 DFQATT and CDR2 SNEGSKA (reference sequence). The CDR3 runs to 18 residues.

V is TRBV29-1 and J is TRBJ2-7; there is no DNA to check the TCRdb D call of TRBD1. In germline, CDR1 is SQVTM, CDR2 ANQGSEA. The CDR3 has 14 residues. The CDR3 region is CSVEGGQNSYEQYF.

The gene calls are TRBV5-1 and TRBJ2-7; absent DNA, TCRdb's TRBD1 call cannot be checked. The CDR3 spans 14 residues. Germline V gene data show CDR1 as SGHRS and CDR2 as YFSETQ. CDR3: CASTTQGKRDEQYF.

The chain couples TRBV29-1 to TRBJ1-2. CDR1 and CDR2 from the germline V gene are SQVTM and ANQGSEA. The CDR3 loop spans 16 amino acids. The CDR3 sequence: CSVEVVVGGNYYGYTF.